A selection of T cell receptor beta chains follows, all from one sample in a study of blood T cell repertoires in COVID-19. Assay: immunoSEQ multiplex PCR; the TCRdb copy retains only in-frame clones and omits some. The sample holds some 350,000 clones, around 87% seen once. Sample: PBMCs or T cells enriched from blood (not recorded which). The receptor source for this set is a man between 18 and 35 years old who had recovered from COVID-19. Both conserved end residues are part of each CDR3. D genes are given only for firm matches. Clone size is shown for a subset of rows, as once, few, many or a class of expanded clone.

size,V,J,D,CDR3,DNA
.,TRBV11-2,TRBJ1-5,TRBD1,CASSPGTGPDQPQHF,TGTGCCAGCAGCCCAGGGACAGGGCCCGATCAGCCCCAGCATTTT
.,TRBV12-5,TRBJ1-3,.,CASGFLLLRQYQSSGNTIYF,TGTGCTAGTGGTTTCTTACTGCTCCGACAATACCAGAGCTCTGGAAACACCATATATTTT
.,TRBV6-5,TRBJ2-1,.,CASSYSSLRAYNEQFF,TGTGCCAGCAGTTACTCGAGTCTCAGGGCCTACAATGAGCAGTTCTTC
.,TRBV28,TRBJ1-1,.,CASRGAASRTTEAFF,TGTGCCAGCAGAGGGGCAGCATCTCGAACCACTGAAGCTTTCTTT
.,TRBV4-1,TRBJ1-2,TRBD1,CASSQTGRTDYGYTF,TGCGCCAGCAGCCAGACAGGGAGAACGGACTATGGCTACACCTTC
.,TRBV10-3,TRBJ2-1,.,CAIRPGLGYNEQFF,TGTGCCATCAGGCCGGGACTGGGCTACAATGAGCAGTTCTTC
.,TRBV5-5,TRBJ1-4,TRBD1,CASSFTGAVNEKLFF,TGTGCCAGCAGCTTCACAGGGGCCGTAAATGAAAAACTGTTTTTT
few,TRBV2,TRBJ2-7,.,CASSPYYEQYF,TGTGCCAGCAGCCCCTACTACGAGCAGTACTTC
.,TRBV3-1/TRBV3-2,TRBJ1-1,.,CASSQTGPGTEAFF,TGTGCCAGCAGCCAAACAGGGCCGGGGACTGAAGCTTTCTTT
.,TRBV10-2,TRBJ1-1,.,CASSRRGQGMAEAFF,TGCGCCAGCAGCCGCCGTGGGCAGGGTATGGCTGAAGCTTTCTTT
.,TRBV27,TRBJ1-4,.,CASPSTSTNEKLFF,TGTGCCAGCCCCTCAACTTCAACTAATGAAAAACTGTTTTTT
.,TRBV6-5,TRBJ2-7,.,CASSYSGRTSTYEQYF,TGTGCCAGCAGTTACTCGGGCAGGACATCTACCTACGAGCAGTACTTC
.,TRBV7-8,TRBJ2-3,TRBD2,CASSLDLAGGRLTSTDTQYF,TGTGCCAGCAGCTTAGACCTAGCGGGAGGGCGCTTAACTAGCACAGATACGCAGTATTTT
.,TRBV29-1,TRBJ1-3,.,CSVERGSGNTIYF,TGCAGCGTTGAAAGGGGTAGTGGAAACACCATATATTTT
few,TRBV10-3,TRBJ2-2,.,CAISVESGELFF,TGTGCCATCAGTGTGGAGTCCGGGGAGCTGTTTTTT
.,TRBV3-1/TRBV3-2,TRBJ1-2,TRBD1,CASSPGGLGIFGGYTF,TGTGCCAGCAGCCCAGGGGGGTTGGGCATCTTCGGTGGCTACACCTTC
once,TRBV28,TRBJ2-7,TRBD1,CASSFDLGQGQTYEQYF,TGTGCCAGCAGTTTTGACCTGGGACAGGGCCAAACCTACGAGCAGTACTTC
.,TRBV20-1,TRBJ2-3,.,CSASVAETDTQYF,TGCAGTGCTAGTGTGGCAGAAACAGATACGCAGTATTTT
.,TRBV15,TRBJ1-2,.,CATSEEGQRTYGYTF,TGTGCCACCTCCGAGGAGGGGCAGAGGACTTATGGCTACACCTTC
once,TRBV6-1,TRBJ2-4,.,CASSEGPKNIQYF,TGTGCCAGCAGTGAGGGGCCCAAAAACATTCAGTACTTC
.,TRBV6-1,TRBJ1-4,.,CASSETTSVSRSF,TGTGCCAGCAGTGAAACGACGTCCGTGTCAAGGAGTTTT
.,TRBV18,TRBJ1-6,.,CASSTTGNNSPLHF,TGTGCCAGCTCAACGACAGGAAATAATTCACCCCTCCACTTT